This TCR beta chain was documented in a study of CD8 T cells in ankylosing spondylitis. The study, taken as a whole, reports: Clones linked with disease were CD8+ and fairly uncommon in the peripheral blood. There were earlier reports of some motif variants in reactive arthritis synovial fluid and blood.

Germline CDR1 SGHKS, CDR2 YYEKEE (reference sequence). Trimming pared 4 bases from V and 8 bases from J, leaving 16 bases between. This CDR3 is 14 amino acids long. TCRdb re-called the 5' RACE reads with MiXCR, one entry per CDR3 protein. The sample includes 150,000 to 200,000 distinct CDR3 sequences, under 14% of them seen just once. The sample holds many counts of this clonotype. What it recognizes is unknown. This chain joins TRBV5-5 and TRBJ2-1; weak D call: TRBD2 (5 bases). The sequencing sample was made of blood, either unsorted or a sorted T cell fraction (not recorded which). The TCR originated in a male donor with ankylosing spondylitis or in good health (not recorded which). CDR3 amino acids: CASSPLEGTDEQFF. CDR3 coding DNA: TGTGCCAGCAGCCCACTTGAGGGCACGGATGAGCAGTTCTTC.